One sample yielded the 13 T cell receptor beta chains listed below, sequenced in a study of T-cell memory formation after mild COVID-19. TCRdb re-called the 5' RACE reads through MiXCR, storing one row per CDR3 protein. The repertoire holds approximately 300,000 distinct CDR3 sequences, roughly 15% seen once, with 22% in the top ten. Sequencing was performed on PBMCs or a T cell subset sorted from them (not recorded which). These receptors came from a man aged 18 to 29 who had mild COVID-19 (a few samples of this study predate the infection). Cell type and time point are not known.

This clonotype has more than one count but fewer than ten. The J gene is TRBJ1-2, the V gene TRBV6-6; D remains ambiguous. The CDR3 covers 12 residues. V was pared by 2 bases and J by 8 bases, with 9 bases between. The germline V gene has CDR1 MNHNY and CDR2 SVGAGI (reference sequence). CDR3 DNA: TGTGCCAGCAGTTACGGCGGAGGAGGCTACACCTTC. This gives the protein CASSYGGGGYTF.

V is TRBV15 and J is TRBJ1-2; D perhaps matches TRBD1 (5 bases). Germline V CDR1 and CDR2: LNHNV, YYDKDF (reference sequence). The CDR3 loop spans 13 amino acids. V dropped 9 bases and J dropped 4 bases, with 15 bases sitting between them. The CDR3 spells CATSPQGTYGYTF. The CDR3 DNA reads as TGTGCCACGTCACCCCAGGGAACCTATGGCTACACCTTC.

This clonotype has a count of ten or more. The chain links TRBV6-5 to TRBJ2-5; D not certain. This CDR3 has 12 amino acids. Germline V gene data show CDR1 as MNHEY and CDR2 as SVGAGI. The V and J ends lost 6 bases and 1 base respectively, with 6 bases between them. CDR3 DNA sequence: TGTGCCAGCAGGCACAGCCAAGAGACCCAGTACTTC. This translates into CASRHSQETQYF.

The chain has TRBV6-6 and TRBJ2-1; D ambiguous. The germline V and J ends were trimmed by 9 bases and 7 bases, with 22 bases remaining between them. Germline CDR1 MNHNY, CDR2 SVGAGI (reference sequence). This CDR3 is built from 15 residues. The CDR3 DNA reads TGTGCCAGTGGTGGCTATAGCCCCCGAAGGAATGAGCAGTTCTTC. Its protein product is CASGGYSPRRNEQFF.

This clonotype was found many times. The chain joins TRBV7-3 to TRBJ2-5; D is ambiguous. Trimming took off 1 base at V and 3 bases at J, with 6 bases between the two ends. The CDR3 is 13 residues long. Germline V gene lookup returns CDR1 SGHTA and CDR2 FQGTGA. The CDR3, as DNA: TGTGCCAGCAGCTTAAATACCGAAGAGACCCAGTACTTC. It encodes CASSLNTEETQYF.

The chain links TRBV9 to TRBJ2-2; D is uncertain. CDR1 is SGDLS and CDR2 is YYNGEE in the germline V gene. The CDR3 spans 13 residues. Trimming took off 1 base at V and 5 bases at J, with 6 bases between the two ends. DNA of the CDR3: TGTGCCAGCAGCGTAACATGGACCGGGGAGCTGTTTTTT. Its translation is CASSVTWTGELFF.

In this sample, this clonotype turned up a few times. V and J are TRBV5-1 and TRBJ2-3; D gene unclear. The CDR3 extends over 14 amino acids. Trimming stripped 0 bases from V and 3 bases from J, with 8 bases between. Germline lookup yields CDR1 SGHRS and CDR2 YFSETQ. The CDR3 nucleotides are TGCGCCAGCAGCTTGGACAGTCATACAGATACGCAGTATTTT. Its protein product is CASSLDSHTDTQYF.

This clonotype was seen more than once but under ten times. The V call is TRBV4-1, the J call TRBJ2-2, with a possible D match to TRBD2 (6 bases). CDR1 is MGHRA, CDR2 YSYEKL, per germline. This CDR3 is built from 14 residues. Between the trimmed V and J ends, which lost 5 bases and 9 bases, there was a span of 16 bases. The CDR3 spells CASSEPGTPRELFF. For the CDR3, the DNA is TGCGCCAGCAGCGAACCTGGGACTCCGCGGGAGCTGTTTTTT.

This chain connects TRBV28 to TRBJ1-2, with 9 nucleotides matching TRBD1. J gave up 6 bases and V 4 bases, and 6 bases lay outside the gene matches. Germline V gene sequence: CDR1 MDHEN, CDR2 SYDVKM. CDR3 length: 14 residues. In DNA form, the CDR3 reads TGTGCCAGCAGTTCGGGACAGGGTTTTCATGGCTACACCTTC. Residues: CASSSGQGFHGYTF.

V and J are TRBV29-1 and TRBJ2-1, with D tentatively TRBD1 (5 bases). Germline CDR1 reads SQVTM; CDR2 reads ANQGSEA. V lost 2 bases and J 1 base, leaving 9 bases between the germline ends. There are 14 residues in the CDR3. The CDR3: CSVEQGKSYNEQFF. The CDR3 DNA sequence: TGCAGCGTTGAACAGGGAAAGTCCTACAATGAGCAGTTCTTC.

On this clonotype: A junction end diverges from the germline sequence, so it may reflect a read error. The chain has TRBV5-6 and TRBJ2-7; 9 bases line up with TRBD1. The CDR3 runs to 13 residues. Per germline, CDR1 SGHDT and CDR2 YYEEEE. DNA of the CDR3: TGTGCCAGCAGCGGGGGACAGGGATACGAGCAGTCCTTC. It is translated as CASSGGQGYEQSF.

The gene calls are TRBV7-8 and TRBJ1-2, with D unclear. Looked up from germline, CDR1 is SGHVS and CDR2 is FQNEAQ. CDR3 length: 15 residues. The V end lost 5 bases, the J end lost 3 bases, and 16 bases lay between the germline ends. The CDR3 protein is CASSPLGKLDYGYTF. Here the CDR3 DNA reads TGTGCCAGCAGCCCCCTGGGGAAATTAGACTATGGCTACACCTTC.

There are many counts of this clonotype. The CDR3 bases are TGTGCCAGCAGTTTGGGGTACGAGCAGTACGTC. This translates into CASSLGYEQYV. The chain has TRBV28 and TRBJ2-7; D is undetermined. There are 11 residues in the CDR3. CDR1 is MDHEN, CDR2 SYDVKM, per germline. The V and J ends lost 3 bases and 4 bases respectively, with 4 bases between them.